The clone carrying this T cell receptor (beta chain) was observed a few times. The entry originates in a study of immune evolution from preneoplasia to lung adenocarcinoma. As for the study in general: HLA loss of heterozygosity: over 5.5% AIS, around 16% MIA, about 35% ADC, none AAH.

TCRdb's copy holds only in-frame clones and misses some; the assay was immunoSEQ multiplex PCR. The repertoire holds over 4,000 clones, roughly 90% seen once, with roughly 2.8% in the top ten. The germline gives CDR1 GTSNPN, CDR2 SVGIG (reference sequence). This CDR3 comprises 14 residues. The source of this sequence is a person in their fifties or sixties with lung adenocarcinoma. Sequencing was performed on FFPE invasive lung adenocarcinoma tissue. The rearrangement links TRBV30 to TRBJ2-2, with 10 positions matching TRBD2. CDR3 sequence (DNA): TGTAGCGGGAGGGCCGTGCTTGGAACCGGGGAGCTGTTTTTT. As protein: CSGRAVLGTGELFF.